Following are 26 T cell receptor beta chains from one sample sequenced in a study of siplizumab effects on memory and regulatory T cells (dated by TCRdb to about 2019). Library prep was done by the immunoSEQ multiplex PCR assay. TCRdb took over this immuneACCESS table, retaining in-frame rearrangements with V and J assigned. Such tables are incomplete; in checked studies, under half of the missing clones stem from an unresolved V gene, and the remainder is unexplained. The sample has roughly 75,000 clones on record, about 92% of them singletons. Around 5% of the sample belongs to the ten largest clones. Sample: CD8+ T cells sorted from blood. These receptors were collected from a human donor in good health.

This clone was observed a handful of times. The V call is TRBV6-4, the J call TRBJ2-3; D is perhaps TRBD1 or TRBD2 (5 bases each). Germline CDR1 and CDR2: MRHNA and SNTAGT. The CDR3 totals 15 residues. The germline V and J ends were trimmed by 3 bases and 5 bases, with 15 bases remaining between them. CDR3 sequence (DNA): TGTGCCAGCAGTGAGGGGGTTGGGGAGCGAGATACGCAGTATTTT. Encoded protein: CASSEGVGERDTQYF.

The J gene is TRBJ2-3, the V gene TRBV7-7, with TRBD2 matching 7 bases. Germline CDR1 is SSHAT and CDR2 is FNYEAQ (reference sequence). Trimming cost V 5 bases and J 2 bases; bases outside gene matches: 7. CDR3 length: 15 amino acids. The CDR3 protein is CASSALAASTDTQYF. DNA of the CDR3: TGTGCCAGCAGCGCCCTAGCGGCCTCCACAGATACGCAGTATTTT. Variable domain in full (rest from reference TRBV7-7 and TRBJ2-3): GAGVSQSPRYKVTKRGQDVTLRCDPISSHATLYWYQQALGQGPEFLTYFNYEAQPDKSGLPSDRFSAERPEGSISTLTIQRTEQRDSAMYRCASSALAASTDTQYFGPGTRLTVL.

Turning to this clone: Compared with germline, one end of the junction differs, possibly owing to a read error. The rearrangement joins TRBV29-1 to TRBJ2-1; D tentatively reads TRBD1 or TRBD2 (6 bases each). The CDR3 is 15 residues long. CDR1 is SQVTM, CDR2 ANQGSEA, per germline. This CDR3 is CSVEGGGSSYNEQFF. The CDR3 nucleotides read TGCAGCGTGGAAGGAGGGGGGAGCTCCTACAATGAGCAGTTCTTC.

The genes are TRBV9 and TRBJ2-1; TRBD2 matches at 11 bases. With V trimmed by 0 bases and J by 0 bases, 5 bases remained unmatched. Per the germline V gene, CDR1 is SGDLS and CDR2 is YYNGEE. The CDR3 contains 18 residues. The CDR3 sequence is CASSVDLAGGRSYNEQFF. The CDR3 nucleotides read TGTGCCAGCAGCGTAGATCTAGCGGGGGGTCGCTCCTACAATGAGCAGTTCTTC.

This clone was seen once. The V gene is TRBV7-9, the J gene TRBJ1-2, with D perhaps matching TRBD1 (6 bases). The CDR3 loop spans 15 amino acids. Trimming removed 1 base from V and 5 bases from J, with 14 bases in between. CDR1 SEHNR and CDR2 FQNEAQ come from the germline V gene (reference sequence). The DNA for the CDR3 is TGTGCCAGCAGCTTAGACGATGGGACACCATATGGCTACACCTTC. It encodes CASSLDDGTPYGYTF.

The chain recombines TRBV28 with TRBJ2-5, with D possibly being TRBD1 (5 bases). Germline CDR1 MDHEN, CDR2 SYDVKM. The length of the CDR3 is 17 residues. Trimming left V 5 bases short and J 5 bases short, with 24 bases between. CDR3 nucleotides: TGTGCCAGCAGTCGAAGAATAGGGGCATCAGGCTGGGAGACCCAGTACTTC. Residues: CASSRRIGASGWETQYF.

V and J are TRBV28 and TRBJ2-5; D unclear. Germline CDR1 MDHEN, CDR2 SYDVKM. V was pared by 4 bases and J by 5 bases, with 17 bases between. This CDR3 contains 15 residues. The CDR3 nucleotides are TGTGCCAGCAGTTCCATCGGACCCGAAGCGGAGACCCAGTACTTC. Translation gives CASSSIGPEAETQYF.

DNA for the CDR3: TGTGCCAGCAGCGGTGGGACGGACACAGATACGCAGTATTTT. Its translation is CASSGGTDTDTQYF. The rearrangement links TRBV7-3 to TRBJ2-3; D could derive from TRBD1 or TRBD2 (5 bases each). From germline, CDR1 is SGHTA and CDR2 FQGTGA. The CDR3 is 14 amino acids. The germline V and J ends were trimmed by 5 bases and 2 bases, with 11 bases remaining between them.

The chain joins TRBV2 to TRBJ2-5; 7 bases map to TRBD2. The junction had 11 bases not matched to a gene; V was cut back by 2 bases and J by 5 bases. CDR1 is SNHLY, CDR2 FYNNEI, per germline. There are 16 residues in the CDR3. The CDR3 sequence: CASSETSALPSETQYF. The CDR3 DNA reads TGTGCCAGCAGTGAAACTAGCGCCCTCCCCTCGGAGACCCAGTACTTC.

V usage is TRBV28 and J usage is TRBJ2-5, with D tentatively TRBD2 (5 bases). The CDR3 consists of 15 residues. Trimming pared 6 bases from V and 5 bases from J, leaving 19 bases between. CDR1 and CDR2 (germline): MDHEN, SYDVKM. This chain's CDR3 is CASSRGHLQGETQYF. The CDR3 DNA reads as TGTGCCAGCAGCCGGGGTCACCTCCAAGGGGAGACCCAGTACTTC.

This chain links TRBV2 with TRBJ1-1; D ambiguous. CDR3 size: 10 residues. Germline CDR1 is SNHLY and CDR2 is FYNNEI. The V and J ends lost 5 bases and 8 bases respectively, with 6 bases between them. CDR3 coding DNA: TGTGCCAGCAGTCTGCTCGAAGCTTTCTTT. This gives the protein CASSLLEAFF.

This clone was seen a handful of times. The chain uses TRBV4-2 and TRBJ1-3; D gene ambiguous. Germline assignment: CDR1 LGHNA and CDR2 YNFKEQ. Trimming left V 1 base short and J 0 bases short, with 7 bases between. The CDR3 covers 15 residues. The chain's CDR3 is CASSQVRLSGNTIYF. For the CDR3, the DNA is TGTGCCAGCAGCCAAGTAAGGCTCTCTGGAAACACCATATATTTT.

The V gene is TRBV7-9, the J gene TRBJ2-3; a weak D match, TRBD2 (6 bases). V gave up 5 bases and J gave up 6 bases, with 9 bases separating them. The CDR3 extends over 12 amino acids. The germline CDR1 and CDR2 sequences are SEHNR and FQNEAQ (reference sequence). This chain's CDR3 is CASSPGTDTQYF. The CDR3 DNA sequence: TGTGCCAGCAGCCCGGGGACTGATACGCAGTATTTT.

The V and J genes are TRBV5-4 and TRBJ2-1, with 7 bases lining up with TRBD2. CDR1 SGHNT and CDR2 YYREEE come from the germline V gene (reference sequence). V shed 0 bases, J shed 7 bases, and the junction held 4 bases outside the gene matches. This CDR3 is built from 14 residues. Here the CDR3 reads CASSLDGGSNEQFF. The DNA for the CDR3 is TGTGCCAGCAGCTTGGACGGGGGGTCGAATGAGCAGTTCTTC.

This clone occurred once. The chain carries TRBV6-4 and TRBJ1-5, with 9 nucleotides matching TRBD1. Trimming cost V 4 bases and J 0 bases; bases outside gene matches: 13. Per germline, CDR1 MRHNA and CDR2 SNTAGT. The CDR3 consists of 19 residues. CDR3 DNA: TGTGCCAGCAGTGTCCGGGACAGGGACGGTTTCTATAGCAATCAGCCCCAGCATTTT. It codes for CASSVRDRDGFYSNQPQHF.

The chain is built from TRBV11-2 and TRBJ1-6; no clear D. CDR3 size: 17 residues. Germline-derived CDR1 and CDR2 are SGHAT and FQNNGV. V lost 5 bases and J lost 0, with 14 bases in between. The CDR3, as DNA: TGTGCCAGCAGCCCCGGGAAGGTCGACTCCTATAATTCACCCCTCCACTTT. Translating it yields CASSPGKVDSYNSPLHF.

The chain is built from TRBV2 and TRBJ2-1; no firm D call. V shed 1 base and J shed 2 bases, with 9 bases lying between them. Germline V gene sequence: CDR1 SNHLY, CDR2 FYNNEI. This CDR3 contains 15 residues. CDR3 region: CASSEGQAPYNEQFF. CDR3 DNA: TGTGCCAGCAGTGAAGGCCAGGCTCCCTACAATGAGCAGTTCTTC.

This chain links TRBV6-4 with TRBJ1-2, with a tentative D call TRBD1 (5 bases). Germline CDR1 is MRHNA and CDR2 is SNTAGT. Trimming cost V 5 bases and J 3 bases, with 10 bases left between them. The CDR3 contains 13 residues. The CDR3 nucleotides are TGTGCCAGCAGTTTTAAAGGGGACTATGGCTACACCTTC. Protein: CASSFKGDYGYTF.

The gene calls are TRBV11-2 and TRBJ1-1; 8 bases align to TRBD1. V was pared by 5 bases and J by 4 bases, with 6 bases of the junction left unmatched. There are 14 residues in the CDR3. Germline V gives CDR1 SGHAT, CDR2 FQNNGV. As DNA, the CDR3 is TGTGCCAGCAGCCCGACAGGGGCCCTCACTGAAGCTTTCTTT. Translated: CASSPTGALTEAFF.

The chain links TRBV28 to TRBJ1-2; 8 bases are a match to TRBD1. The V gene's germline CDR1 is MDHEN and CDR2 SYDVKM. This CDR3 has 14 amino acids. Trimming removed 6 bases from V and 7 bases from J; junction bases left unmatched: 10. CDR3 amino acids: CASRPNQGASGYTF. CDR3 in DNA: TGTGCCAGCAGACCCAATCAGGGGGCTTCTGGCTACACCTTC.

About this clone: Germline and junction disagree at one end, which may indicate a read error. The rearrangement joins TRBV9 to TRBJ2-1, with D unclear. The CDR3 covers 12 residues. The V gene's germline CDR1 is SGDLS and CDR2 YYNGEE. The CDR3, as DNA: TGTGCCGGCAGCGTAATCAACAATGAGCAGTTCTTC. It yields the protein CAGSVINNEQFF.

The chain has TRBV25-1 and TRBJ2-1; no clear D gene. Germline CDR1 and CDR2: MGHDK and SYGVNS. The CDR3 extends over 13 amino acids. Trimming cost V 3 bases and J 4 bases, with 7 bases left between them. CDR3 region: CASSDQVYNEQFF. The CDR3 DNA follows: TGTGCCAGCAGTGACCAGGTTTACAATGAGCAGTTCTTC.

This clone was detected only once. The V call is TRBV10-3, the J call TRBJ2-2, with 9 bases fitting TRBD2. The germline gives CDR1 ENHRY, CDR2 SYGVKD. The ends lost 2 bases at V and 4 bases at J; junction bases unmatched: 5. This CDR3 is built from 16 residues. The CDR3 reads CAISENLSGSTGELFF. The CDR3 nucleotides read TGTGCCATCAGTGAGAATCTTAGCGGGAGCACCGGGGAGCTGTTTTTT.

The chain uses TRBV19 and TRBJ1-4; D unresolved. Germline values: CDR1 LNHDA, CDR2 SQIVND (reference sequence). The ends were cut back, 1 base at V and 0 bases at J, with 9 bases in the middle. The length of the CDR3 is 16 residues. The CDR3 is CASSIAPYSTNEKLFF. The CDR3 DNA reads TGTGCCAGTAGTATAGCACCTTATTCAACTAATGAAAAACTGTTTTTT.

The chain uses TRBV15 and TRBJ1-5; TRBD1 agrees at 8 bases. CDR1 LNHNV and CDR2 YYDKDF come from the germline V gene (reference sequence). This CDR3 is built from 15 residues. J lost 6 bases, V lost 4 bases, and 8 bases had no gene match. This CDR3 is CATSTEDRGPQPQHF. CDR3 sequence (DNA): TGTGCCACCAGCACCGAAGACAGGGGTCCTCAGCCCCAGCATTTT.

As DNA, the CDR3 is TGTGCCAGCAGCTTAGTTAGTGGAACGGGCTACGAGCAGTACTTC. It yields the protein CASSLVSGTGYEQYF. The genes are TRBV11-2 and TRBJ2-7; D unclear. CDR1 and CDR2 from the germline V gene are SGHAT and FQNNGV. The V gene lost 1 base and the J gene lost 3 bases, with 13 bases spanning the gap. The CDR3 contains 15 residues.